This T cell receptor beta chain was sequenced in a study of long-term antiretroviral therapy in people with HIV. CDR3 length: 16 amino acids. Between the trimmed V and J ends, which lost 4 bases and 4 bases, there was a span of 17 bases. From germline, CDR1 is MNHEY and CDR2 SVGAGI. Study-wide points: Post-treatment diversity went higher with ART but stayed below transplant donor controls.

Notes on this clone: The antigen remains unidentified.

The immunoSEQ assay was v3.0, run at survey level. TCRdb keeps only in-frame clones here, not all; method: immunoSEQ multiplex PCR. The sample has about 22,000 clones; about four fifths are singletons. The clonotype comes from a man between 25 and 39 years old with HIV. The source material was unsorted PBMCs, sampled less than 6 years after starting antiretroviral therapy. V and J are TRBV6-5 and TRBJ1-3; TRBD1 is a possible D gene (5 bases). For the CDR3, the DNA is TGTGCCAGCAGTTCCCCCTTCTCAGGGAGGGGAAACACCATATATTTT. Amino acids: CASSSPFSGRGNTIYF.